The 28 T cell receptor beta chains presented below share a single source sample, sequenced in a study of brain T cells in children with intractable seizures. Here immunoSEQ multiplex PCR was the method, and the copy in TCRdb shows in-frame clones only, minus some. The table has under 150,000 clones, 94% seen once. This specimen was peripheral blood, taken at surgery. These receptor sequences come from a boy less than two years old with hemimegalencephaly and intractable seizures.

The chain is built from TRBV20-1 and TRBJ2-3, with unresolved D. The V gene's germline CDR1 is DFQATT and CDR2 SNEGSKA (reference sequence). The CDR3 contains 13 residues. The germline V and J ends were trimmed by 3 bases and 0 bases, with 7 bases remaining between them. This CDR3 reads CSASRASTDTQYF. The DNA for the CDR3 is TGCAGTGCTAGTCGGGCTAGCACAGATACGCAGTATTTT.

This rearrangement joins TRBV2 to TRBJ2-2; D is possibly TRBD2 (6 bases). The germline V gene encodes CDR1 SNHLY and CDR2 FYNNEI. CDR3 length: 17 amino acids. With 0 bases removed from V and 1 base from J, the gap between germline ends came to 12 bases. The CDR3 protein is CASSEATGALNTGELFF. The CDR3 nucleotides read TGTGCCAGCAGTGAAGCGACGGGAGCCTTGAACACCGGGGAGCTGTTTTTT.

The genes are TRBV5-6 and TRBJ1-4, with 7 bases matching TRBD1. Germline loops: CDR1 SGHDT, CDR2 YYEEEE. CDR3 size: 18 residues. The J segment lost 0 bases and the V segment lost 0 bases, leaving 8 bases of the junction unmatched. The CDR3 DNA sequence: TGTGCCAGCAGCTTGGACAGGGGAGGGAGAGCAACTAATGAAAAACTGTTTTTT. This sequence encodes CASSLDRGGRATNEKLFF.

This chain links TRBV19 with TRBJ1-2; D unresolved. Trimming took off 3 bases at V and 5 bases at J, with 7 bases between the two ends. This CDR3 is built from 12 residues. Germline V gene lookup returns CDR1 LNHDA and CDR2 SQIVND (reference sequence). Here the CDR3 DNA reads TGTGCCAGTAGTATCGCAGAGTATGGCTACACCTTC. It codes for CASSIAEYGYTF.

The chain recombines TRBV9 with TRBJ1-3, with D perhaps TRBD1 (6 bases). V was clipped by 1 base and J by 0 bases, with 14 bases between them. This CDR3 contains 17 residues. Germline V gives CDR1 SGDLS, CDR2 YYNGEE. The CDR3 DNA reads as TGTGCCAGCAGCGTATCCGGGGGCTTAAGCTCTGGAAACACCATATATTTT. This translates into CASSVSGGLSSGNTIYF.

V usage is TRBV27 and J usage is TRBJ1-2, with 7 bases fitting TRBD1. The trim removed 6 bases at V and 4 bases at J, leaving 11 bases unmatched. Germline V gives CDR1 MNHEY, CDR2 SMNVEV (reference sequence). This CDR3 is 15 amino acids long. The CDR3 reads CASSRQGRRGYGYTF. In DNA, the CDR3 is TGTGCCAGCAGCCGACAGGGTCGGCGGGGCTATGGCTACACCTTC.

This chain uses TRBV27 with TRBJ2-6, with TRBD1 matching 11 bases. V shed 5 bases, J shed 7 bases, and the junction held 13 bases outside the gene matches. In germline, CDR1 is MNHEY, CDR2 SMNVEV (reference sequence). This CDR3 spans 18 amino acids. As DNA, the CDR3 is TGTGCCAGCAGTCTGTTCATGGGACAGGGGGTGCCAGCCAACGTCCTGACTTTC. It codes for CASSLFMGQGVPANVLTF.

V and J are TRBV7-2 and TRBJ2-2; D call uncertain. Germline assignment: CDR1 SGHTA and CDR2 FQGNSA. This CDR3 has 15 amino acids. Deletions cut 3 bases from V and 6 bases from J, with 14 bases between. For the CDR3, the DNA is TGTGCCAGCAGCTTGTCGAGGTCGATGTCCGGGGAGCTGTTTTTT. This gives the protein CASSLSRSMSGELFF.

The chain combines TRBV7-9 with TRBJ2-3; D remains ambiguous. The germline V and J ends were trimmed by 1 base and 4 bases, with 3 bases remaining between them. In germline, CDR1 is SEHNR, CDR2 FQNEAQ (reference sequence). The length of the CDR3 is 12 residues. The CDR3 nucleotides read TGTGCCAGCAGCTTAGGGGCAGATACGCAGTATTTT. This translates into CASSLGADTQYF.

The chain recombines TRBV24-1 with TRBJ2-3; TRBD2 is a possible D gene (5 bases). V was cut by 3 bases and J by 4 bases, with 16 bases left in between. This CDR3 has 16 amino acids. Per the germline V gene, CDR1 is KGHDR and CDR2 is SFDVKD. The CDR3 region is CATSDGVSEKSDTQYF. The CDR3 nucleotides are TGTGCCACCAGTGATGGTGTTAGCGAGAAGTCAGATACGCAGTATTTT.

The chain is built from TRBV5-4 and TRBJ2-3; D remains unclear. Germline lookup yields CDR1 SGHNT and CDR2 YYREEE (reference sequence). The CDR3 sequence is 11 residues long. Trimming removed 1 base at V and 3 bases at J, with 0 bases between. The CDR3 sequence: CASSLTDTQYF. CDR3 in DNA: TGTGCCAGCAGCTTGACAGATACGCAGTATTTT.

The V call is TRBV7-2, the J call TRBJ2-7; 13 bases agree with TRBD2. CDR1 and CDR2 (germline): SGHTA, FQGNSA. The CDR3 runs 14 residues. J was trimmed by 5 bases and V by 4 bases; bases with no gene match: 2. The CDR3 spells CASSSGTSGNEQYF. The CDR3 DNA reads TGTGCCAGCAGCTCCGGGACTAGCGGGAACGAGCAGTACTTC.

V gene TRBV28 combines with J gene TRBJ1-1; tentatively, D is TRBD1 (5 bases). Trimming took 3 bases from V and 8 from J, leaving 7 bases between them. Germline CDR1 and CDR2: MDHEN and SYDVKM. This CDR3 has 11 residues. As DNA, the CDR3 is TGTGCCAGCAGTTTGAGGGGCGAAGCTTTCTTT. Protein: CASSLRGEAFF. Together with reference TRBV28 and TRBJ1-1, the CDR3 gives the full variable domain: DVKVTQSSRYLVKRTGEKVFLECVQDMDHENMFWYRQDPGLGLRLIYFSYDVKMKEKGDIPEGYSVSREKKERFSLILESASTNQTSMYLCASSLRGEAFFGQGTRLTVV.

The genes are TRBV5-1 and TRBJ2-7, with a weak D call TRBD2 (6 bases). The CDR3 has 15 residues. The germline V gene has CDR1 SGHRS and CDR2 YFSETQ. Trimming cost V 0 bases and J 4 bases, with 14 bases left between them. The CDR3, as DNA: TGCGCCAGCAGCTTGGCGGGCGGGATTGCGTACGAGCAGTACTTC. Amino acids: CASSLAGGIAYEQYF.

The chain links TRBV4-3 to TRBJ2-5, with TRBD2 matching 10 bases. J gave up 3 bases and V 3 bases, and 10 bases lay outside the gene matches. Germline lookup yields CDR1 LGHNA and CDR2 YSLEER. The CDR3 is made up of 17 amino acids. In nucleotides, the CDR3 is TGCGCCAGCAGCCAGAGCGGGAGGGCTGGGGATAAAGAGACCCAGTACTTC. Its translation is CASSQSGRAGDKETQYF.

This clone was recorded once. This chain connects TRBV18 to TRBJ1-4, with a weak D call TRBD1 (5 bases). Per germline, CDR1 KGHSH and CDR2 LQKENI. The V end lost 1 base, the J end lost 7 bases, and 13 bases lay between the germline ends. The CDR3 loop spans 15 amino acids. CDR3 coding DNA: TGTGCCAGCTCACCACGGCAGGGAGGGGCTGAAAAACTGTTTTTT. This encodes CASSPRQGGAEKLFF.

The chain carries TRBV18 and TRBJ1-5; 8 bases map to TRBD1. In germline, CDR1 is KGHSH, CDR2 LQKENI. The CDR3 is made up of 13 amino acids. V dropped 6 bases and J dropped 6; count of bases not matched to a gene: 4. The CDR3 sequence: CASSPDRAQPQHF. DNA of the CDR3: TGTGCCAGCTCCCCGGACAGGGCTCAGCCCCAGCATTTT.

V and J are TRBV15 and TRBJ1-1, with D unclear. V was trimmed by 3 bases and J by 4 bases, leaving 9 bases between them. The CDR3 contains 13 residues. Germline V lookup: CDR1 LNHNV, CDR2 YYDKDF (reference sequence). As DNA, the CDR3 is TGTGCCACCAGCAGCGACCCAGGCACTGAAGCTTTCTTT. Translation: CATSSDPGTEAFF.

CDR3 DNA: TGTGCCAGCAGTTTGCTCCGGACAGGGACGGGAAACACCATATATTTT. It is translated as CASSLLRTGTGNTIYF. The chain couples TRBV28 to TRBJ1-3, with 8 bases lining up with TRBD1. Losses at the gene ends were 3 bases for V and 4 bases for J; bases not matched to a gene: 8. Germline CDR1 MDHEN, CDR2 SYDVKM. This CDR3 comprises 16 residues.

The chain has TRBV4-1 and TRBJ2-5; 10 bases line up with TRBD2. Germline CDR1 and CDR2: MGHRA and YSYEKL. Trimming cost V 1 base and J 5 bases; bases outside gene matches: 10. CDR3 length equals 17 residues. This chain's CDR3 is CASSQVGLAALRETQYF. CDR3 nucleotide sequence: TGCGCCAGCAGCCAAGTTGGACTAGCGGCCCTCCGGGAGACCCAGTACTTC.

The chain carries TRBV28 and TRBJ1-2; D is possibly TRBD1 (5 bases). Between the trimmed V and J ends, which lost 5 bases and 8 bases, there was a span of 18 bases. Germline V gene data show CDR1 as MDHEN and CDR2 as SYDVKM. This CDR3 has 14 amino acids. The CDR3 sequence: CASSSGPAEGGYTF. The CDR3 bases are TGTGCCAGCAGTAGTGGACCGGCCGAGGGGGGCTACACCTTC.

This sequence joins TRBV30 and TRBJ1-6; TRBD1 matches 8 bases. Germline loops: CDR1 GTSNPN, CDR2 SVGIG (reference sequence). V lost 3 bases to trimming and J lost 7 bases; unmatched junction nucleotides: 5. The CDR3 length is 14 residues. The chain's CDR3 is CAWRTGENNSPLHF. In nucleotides, the CDR3 is TGTGCCTGGAGGACAGGGGAGAACAATTCACCCCTCCACTTT. Using reference TRBV30 and TRBJ1-6 for the parts outside the CDR3, the full variable domain is SQTIHQWPATLVQPVGSPLSLECTVEGTSNPNLYWYRQAAGRGLQLLFYSVGIGQISSEVPQNLSASRPQDRQFILSSKKLLLSDSGFYLCAWRTGENNSPLHFGNGTRLTVT.

This chain links TRBV5-1 with TRBJ2-3, with 15 positions matching TRBD2. The CDR3 is made up of 16 amino acids. Germline V gives CDR1 SGHRS, CDR2 YFSETQ. The ends lost 4 bases at V and 5 bases at J; junction bases unmatched: 5. In DNA form, the CDR3 reads TGCGCCAGCAGCCCCGGACTAGCGGGAGGGTTAGATACGCAGTATTTT. Residues: CASSPGLAGGLDTQYF. The full variable domain, rest sourced from reference TRBV5-1 and TRBJ2-3, is KAGVTQTPRYLIKTRGQQVTLSCSPISGHRSVSWYQQTPGQGLQFLFEYFSETQRNKGNFPGRFSGRQFSNSRSEMNVSTLELGDSALYLCASSPGLAGGLDTQYFGPGTRLTVL.

The J gene is TRBJ2-3, the V gene TRBV6-1; D may correspond to TRBD1 or TRBD2 (5 bases each). Germline V lookup: CDR1 MNHNS, CDR2 SASEGT. The CDR3 totals 16 residues. Trimming removed 2 bases from V and 2 bases from J, with 14 bases in between. CDR3 amino acids: CASSEIYGGSTDTQYF. The CDR3 DNA reads as TGTGCCAGCAGTGAAATTTATGGGGGATCCACAGATACGCAGTATTTT.

This clone appeared a few times. V gene TRBV19 combines with J gene TRBJ1-2; D call uncertain. Germline CDR1 LNHDA, CDR2 SQIVND (reference sequence). The CDR3 length is 13 residues. V was trimmed by 7 bases and J by 4 bases, leaving 13 bases between them. This CDR3 is CASTSGVPYGYTF. In DNA form, the CDR3 reads TGTGCCAGTACCTCGGGAGTCCCCTATGGCTACACCTTC.

This clone was observed once. The chain couples TRBV6-2 or TRBV6-3 to TRBJ1-5, with D perhaps TRBD1 (5 bases). CDR1 is MNHEY and CDR2 is SVGEGT in the germline V gene. Trimming pared 5 bases from V and 1 base from J, leaving 15 bases between. This CDR3 has 16 residues. Written as DNA, the CDR3 is TGTGCCAGCAGTAATCCGGGGGGGTTGAGCAATCAGCCCCAGCATTTT. Residues: CASSNPGGLSNQPQHF.

V gene TRBV19 combines with J gene TRBJ2-7; maybe TRBD2 (6 bases). The CDR3 runs to 13 residues. Trimming removed 7 bases at V and 3 bases at J, with 13 bases between. Germline CDR1 reads LNHDA; CDR2 reads SQIVND (reference sequence). In DNA form, the CDR3 reads TGTGCCAGTAAGGCAGCGGGCATCTACGAGCAGTACTTC. Its protein product is CASKAAGIYEQYF.

The chain combines TRBV12-3 or TRBV12-4 with TRBJ2-7, with a possible D match to TRBD1 (5 bases). There are 13 residues in the CDR3. The V end was cut by 8 bases, the J end by 2 bases, with 13 bases between. The CDR3 loop reads CASAAGFAYEQYF. The CDR3 DNA follows: TGTGCCAGCGCTGCAGGGTTCGCCTACGAGCAGTACTTC.